What follows describes a single TCR beta chain. This entry belongs to a study of long-term antiretroviral therapy in people with HIV. The V gene lost 5 bases and the J gene lost 0 bases, with 14 bases spanning the gap. This CDR3 spans 16 amino acids. CDR1 SGHTA and CDR2 FQGNSA come from the germline V gene. A v3.0 immunoSEQ assay was performed at survey level. This table comes from immunoSEQ multiplex PCR, and its TCRdb copy is limited to in-frame clones, with some not included. Here the sample spans tens of thousands of clones, 75% to 90% being singletons. The sample here was unsorted PBMCs, taken around 4.3 years after starting antiretroviral therapy. V and J are TRBV7-2 and TRBJ1-3, with unresolved D. This sequence was found in a man aged 30 to 45 with HIV. CDR3 bases: TGTGCCAGCAGCGCGACTAAACACGGCTCTGGAAACACCATATATTTT. This translates into CASSATKHGSGNTIYF. Complete variable domain (other parts from reference TRBV7-2 and TRBJ1-3): GAGVSQSPSNKVTEKGKDVELRCDPISGHTALYWYRQSLGQGLEFLIYFQGNSAPDKSGLPSDRFSAERTGGSVSTLTIQRTQQEDSAVYLCASSATKHGSGNTIYFGEGSWLTVV.